This TCR beta chain was profiled in a study of T-cell memory formation after mild COVID-19. About the study: Largely, TCR clusters stayed within a single donor.

This clonotype was seen many times. Its matching antigen is unknown. TCRdb re-derived calls from the 5' RACE reads in MiXCR, one entry per CDR3 protein. The sample holds about 390,000 distinct CDR3 sequences, 16% seen once. Per germline, CDR1 SEHNR and CDR2 FQNEAQ (reference sequence). The CDR3 runs to 12 residues. With V trimmed by 10 bases and J by 4 bases, 5 bases remained unmatched. The study, taken as a whole, reports: Pre-infection memory harbored some responding clones, suggesting cross-reactive memory joined. Those CD4+ clones that contracted were mainly in CM and EM (CD8+ ones in EMRA).

The chain employs TRBV7-9 and TRBJ2-3; 7 nucleotides align to TRBD1. The receptor was derived from a man between 18 and 29 years old who had mild COVID-19 (a few samples of this study predate the infection). Cell type and time point are not known. Sequenced sample: PBMCs or a T cell subset sorted from them (not recorded which). The DNA for the CDR3 is TGTGCCACTAGGGGGCCCGCAGATACGCAGTATTTT. This sequence encodes CATRGPADTQYF.